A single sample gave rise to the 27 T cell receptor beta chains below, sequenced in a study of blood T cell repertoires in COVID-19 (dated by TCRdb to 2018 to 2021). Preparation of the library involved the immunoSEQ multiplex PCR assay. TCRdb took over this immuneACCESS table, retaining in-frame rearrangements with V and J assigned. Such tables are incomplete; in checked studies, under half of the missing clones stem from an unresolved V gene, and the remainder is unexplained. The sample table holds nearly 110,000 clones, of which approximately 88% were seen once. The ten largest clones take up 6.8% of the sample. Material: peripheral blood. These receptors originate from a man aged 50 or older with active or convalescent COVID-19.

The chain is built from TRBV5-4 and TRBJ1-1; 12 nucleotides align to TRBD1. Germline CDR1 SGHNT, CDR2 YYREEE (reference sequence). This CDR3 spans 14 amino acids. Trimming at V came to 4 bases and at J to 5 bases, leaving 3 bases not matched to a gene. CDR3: CASSVGQGATEAFF. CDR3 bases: TGTGCCAGCAGCGTGGGACAGGGGGCTACTGAAGCTTTCTTT.

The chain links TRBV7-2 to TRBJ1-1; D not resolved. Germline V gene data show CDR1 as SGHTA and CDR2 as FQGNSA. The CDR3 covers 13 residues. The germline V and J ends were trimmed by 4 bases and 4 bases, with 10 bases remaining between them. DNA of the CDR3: TGTGCCAGCAGCTCTTACTTGTCCACTGAAGCTTTCTTT. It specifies CASSSYLSTEAFF.

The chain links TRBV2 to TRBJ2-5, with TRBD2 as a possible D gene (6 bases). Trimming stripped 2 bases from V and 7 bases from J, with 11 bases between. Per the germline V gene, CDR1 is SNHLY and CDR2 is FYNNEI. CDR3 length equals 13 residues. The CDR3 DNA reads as TGTGCCAGCAGTGAATCGGGAGAAGGGACCCAGTACTTC. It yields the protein CASSESGEGTQYF.

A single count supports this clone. The CDR3 DNA reads TGTGCTAGTGGTTTGTCCGGGGGGCGCAGAAACTATGGCTACACCTTC. It is translated as CASGLSGGRRNYGYTF. V gene TRBV12-5 combines with J gene TRBJ1-2; D may be TRBD1 (6 bases). The CDR3 has 16 residues. Germline CDR1 and CDR2: LGHNT and FRNRAP. V was clipped by 2 bases and J by 2 bases, with 15 bases between them.

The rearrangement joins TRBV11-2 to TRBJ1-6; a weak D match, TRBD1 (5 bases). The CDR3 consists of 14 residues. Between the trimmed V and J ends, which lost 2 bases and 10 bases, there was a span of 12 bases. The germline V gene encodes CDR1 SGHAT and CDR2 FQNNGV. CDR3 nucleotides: TGTGCCAGCAGCTTACCAGGGTTTCCCTCACCCCTCCACTTT. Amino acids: CASSLPGFPSPLHF.

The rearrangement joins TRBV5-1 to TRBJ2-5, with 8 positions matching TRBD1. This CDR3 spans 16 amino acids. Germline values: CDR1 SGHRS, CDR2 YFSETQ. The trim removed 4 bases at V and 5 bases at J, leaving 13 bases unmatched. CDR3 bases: TGCGCCAGCAGCGGATCCGGGACAGGCGTCAGGGAGACCCAGTACTTC. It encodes CASSGSGTGVRETQYF.

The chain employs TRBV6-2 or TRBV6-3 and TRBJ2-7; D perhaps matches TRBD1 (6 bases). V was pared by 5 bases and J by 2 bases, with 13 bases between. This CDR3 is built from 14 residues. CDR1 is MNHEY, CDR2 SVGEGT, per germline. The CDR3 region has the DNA TGTGCCAGCAGTCTCACAGGACAGACCTACGAGCAGTACTTC. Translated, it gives CASSLTGQTYEQYF.

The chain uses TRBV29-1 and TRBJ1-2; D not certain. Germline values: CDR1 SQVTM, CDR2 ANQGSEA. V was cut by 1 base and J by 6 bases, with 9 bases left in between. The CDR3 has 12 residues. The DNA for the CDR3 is TGCAGCGTTGAAGCGGCGGGCGATGGCTACACCTTC. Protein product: CSVEAAGDGYTF.

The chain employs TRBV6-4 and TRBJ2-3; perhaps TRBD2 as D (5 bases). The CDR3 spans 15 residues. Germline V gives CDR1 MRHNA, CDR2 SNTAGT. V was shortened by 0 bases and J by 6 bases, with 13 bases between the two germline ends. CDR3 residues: CASSDSAARGDTQYF. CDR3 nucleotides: TGTGCCAGCAGTGACTCTGCGGCGAGAGGGGATACGCAGTATTTT.

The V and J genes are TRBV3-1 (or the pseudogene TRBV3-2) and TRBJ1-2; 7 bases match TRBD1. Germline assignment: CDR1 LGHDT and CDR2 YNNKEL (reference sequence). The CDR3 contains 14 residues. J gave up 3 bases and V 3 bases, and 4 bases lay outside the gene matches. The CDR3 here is CASSQGDRDYGYTF. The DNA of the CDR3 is TGTGCCAGCAGCCAGGGTGACAGGGACTATGGCTACACCTTC.

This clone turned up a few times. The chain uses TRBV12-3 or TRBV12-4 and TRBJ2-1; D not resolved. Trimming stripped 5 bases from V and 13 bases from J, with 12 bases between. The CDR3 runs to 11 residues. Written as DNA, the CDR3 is TGTGCCAGCAGTCCTCGGGTAGATCAGTTCTTC. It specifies CASSPRVDQFF.

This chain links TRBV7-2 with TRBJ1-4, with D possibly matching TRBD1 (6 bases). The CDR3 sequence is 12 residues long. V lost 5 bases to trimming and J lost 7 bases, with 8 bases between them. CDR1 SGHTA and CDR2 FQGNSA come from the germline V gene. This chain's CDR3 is CASSIQGEKLFF. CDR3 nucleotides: TGTGCCAGCAGCATACAGGGTGAAAAACTGTTTTTT. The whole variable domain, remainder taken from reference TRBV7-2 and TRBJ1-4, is GAGVSQSPSNKVTEKGKDVELRCDPISGHTALYWYRQSLGQGLEFLIYFQGNSAPDKSGLPSDRFSAERTGGSVSTLTIQRTQQEDSAVYLCASSIQGEKLFFGSGTQLSVL.

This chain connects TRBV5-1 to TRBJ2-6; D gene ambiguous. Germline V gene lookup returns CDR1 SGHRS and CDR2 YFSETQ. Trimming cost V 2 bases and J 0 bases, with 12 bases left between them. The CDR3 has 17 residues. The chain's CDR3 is CASSFSSVLSGANVLTF. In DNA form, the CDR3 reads TGCGCCAGCAGCTTCAGTTCCGTGCTCTCTGGGGCCAACGTCCTGACTTTC.

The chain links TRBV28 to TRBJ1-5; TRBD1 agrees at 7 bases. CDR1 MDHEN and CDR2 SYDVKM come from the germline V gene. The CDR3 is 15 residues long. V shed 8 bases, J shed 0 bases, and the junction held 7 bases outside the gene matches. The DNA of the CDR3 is TGTGCCAGCTTGGGACAGCATAATAGCAATCAGCCCCAGCATTTT. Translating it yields CASLGQHNSNQPQHF.

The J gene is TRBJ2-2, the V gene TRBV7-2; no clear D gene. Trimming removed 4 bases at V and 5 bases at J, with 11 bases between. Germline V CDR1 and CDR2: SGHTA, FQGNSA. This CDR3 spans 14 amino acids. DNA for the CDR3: TGTGCCAGCAGCTCAGCGACATTTACCGGGGAGCTGTTTTTT. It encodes CASSSATFTGELFF.

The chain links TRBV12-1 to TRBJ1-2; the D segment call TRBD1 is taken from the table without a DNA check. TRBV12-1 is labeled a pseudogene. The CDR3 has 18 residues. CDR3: CASSLLRPPLTGRGGYTF. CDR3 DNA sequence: TGTGCCAGCAGCCTACTCCGTCCCCCCCTCACAGGTAGAGGTGGCTACACCTTC.

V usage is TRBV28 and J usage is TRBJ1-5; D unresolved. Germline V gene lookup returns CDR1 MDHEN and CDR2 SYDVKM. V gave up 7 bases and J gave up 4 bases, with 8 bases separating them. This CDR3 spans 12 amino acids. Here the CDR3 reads CASNRVNQPQHF. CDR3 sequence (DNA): TGTGCCAGCAACCGGGTTAATCAGCCCCAGCATTTT.

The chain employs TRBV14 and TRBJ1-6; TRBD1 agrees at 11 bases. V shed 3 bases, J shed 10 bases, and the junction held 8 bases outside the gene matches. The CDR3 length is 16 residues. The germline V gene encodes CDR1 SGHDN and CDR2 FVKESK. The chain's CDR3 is CASSQRTGGSGSPLHF. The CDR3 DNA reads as TGTGCCAGCAGCCAGCGGACAGGGGGCTCCGGCTCACCCCTCCACTTT.

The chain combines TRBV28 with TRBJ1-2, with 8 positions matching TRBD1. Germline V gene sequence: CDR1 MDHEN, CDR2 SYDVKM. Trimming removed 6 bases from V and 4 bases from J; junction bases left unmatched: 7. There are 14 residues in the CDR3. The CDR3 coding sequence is TGTGCCAGCAGGTTCATAGACAGGGGCTATGGCTACACCTTC. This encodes CASRFIDRGYGYTF.

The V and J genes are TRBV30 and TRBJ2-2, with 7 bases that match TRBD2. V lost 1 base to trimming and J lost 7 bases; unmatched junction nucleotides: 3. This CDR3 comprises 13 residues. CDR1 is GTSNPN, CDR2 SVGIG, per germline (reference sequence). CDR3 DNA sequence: TGTGCCTGGAGTGGCCCGGGGGGCGGGGAGCTGTTTTTT. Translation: CAWSGPGGGELFF.

The CDR3 DNA follows: TGTGCCAGCAGTCCGCCCCGGGACAGACTGAGGAATGAGCAGTTCTTC. Translation gives CASSPPRDRLRNEQFF. J is TRBJ2-1 and V is TRBV6-6; TRBD1 matches at 7 bases. CDR3 length: 16 amino acids. Losses at the gene ends were 5 bases for V and 7 bases for J; bases not matched to a gene: 14. CDR1 is MNHNY and CDR2 is SVGAGI in the germline V gene (reference sequence).

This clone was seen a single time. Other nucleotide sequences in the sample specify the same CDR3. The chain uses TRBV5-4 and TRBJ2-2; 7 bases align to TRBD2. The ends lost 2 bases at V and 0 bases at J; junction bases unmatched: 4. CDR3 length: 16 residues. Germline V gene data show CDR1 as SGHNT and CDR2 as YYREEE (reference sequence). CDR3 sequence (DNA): TGTGCCAGCAGCTTAGGGCTAGCGGCGAACACCGGGGAGCTGTTTTTT. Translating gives CASSLGLAANTGELFF.

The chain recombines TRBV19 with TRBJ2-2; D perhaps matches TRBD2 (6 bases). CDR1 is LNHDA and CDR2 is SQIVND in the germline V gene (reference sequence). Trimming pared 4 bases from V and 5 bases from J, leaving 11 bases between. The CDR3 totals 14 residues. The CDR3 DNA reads TGTGCCAGTAGTAGGGACTTCAGTACCGGGGAGCTGTTTTTT. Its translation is CASSRDFSTGELFF.

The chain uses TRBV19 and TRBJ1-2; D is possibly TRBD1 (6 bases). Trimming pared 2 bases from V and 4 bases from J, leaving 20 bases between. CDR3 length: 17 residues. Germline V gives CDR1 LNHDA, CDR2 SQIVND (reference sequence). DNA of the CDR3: TGTGCCAGTAGTATAACCTCTATCGGGGCAGGGGTCTATGGCTACACCTTC. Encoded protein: CASSITSIGAGVYGYTF.

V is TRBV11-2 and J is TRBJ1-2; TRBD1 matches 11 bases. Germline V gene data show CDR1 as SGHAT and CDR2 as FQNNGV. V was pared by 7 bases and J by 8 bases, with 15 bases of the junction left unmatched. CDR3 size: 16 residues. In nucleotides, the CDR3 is TGTGCCAGCACCCTACCTTCTGGACAGGGGGCCAGGGGCTACACCTTC. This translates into CASTLPSGQGARGYTF.

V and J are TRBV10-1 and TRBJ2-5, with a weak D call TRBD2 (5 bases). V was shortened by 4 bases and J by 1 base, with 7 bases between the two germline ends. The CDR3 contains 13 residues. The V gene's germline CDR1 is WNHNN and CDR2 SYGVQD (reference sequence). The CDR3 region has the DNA TGCGCCAGCAGTGCCGGGATCCAAGAGACCCAGTACTTC. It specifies CASSAGIQETQYF.

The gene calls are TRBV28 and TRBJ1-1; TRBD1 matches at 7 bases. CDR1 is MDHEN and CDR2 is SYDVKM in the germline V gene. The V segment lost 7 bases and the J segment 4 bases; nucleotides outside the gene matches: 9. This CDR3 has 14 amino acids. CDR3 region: CASTLRQGVTEAFF. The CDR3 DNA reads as TGTGCCAGCACCCTTCGACAGGGAGTCACTGAAGCTTTCTTT.